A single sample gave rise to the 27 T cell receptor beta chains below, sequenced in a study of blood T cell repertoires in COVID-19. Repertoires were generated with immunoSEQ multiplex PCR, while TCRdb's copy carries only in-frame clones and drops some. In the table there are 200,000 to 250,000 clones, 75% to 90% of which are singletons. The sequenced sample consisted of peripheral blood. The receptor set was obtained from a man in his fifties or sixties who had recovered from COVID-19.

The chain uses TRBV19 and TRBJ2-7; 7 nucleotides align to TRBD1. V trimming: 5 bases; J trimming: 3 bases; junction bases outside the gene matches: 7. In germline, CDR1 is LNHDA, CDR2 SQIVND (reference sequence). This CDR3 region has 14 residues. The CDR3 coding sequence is TGTGCCAGTAGTCCCCGGACAGGTAGCTACGAGCAGTACTTC. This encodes CASSPRTGSYEQYF.

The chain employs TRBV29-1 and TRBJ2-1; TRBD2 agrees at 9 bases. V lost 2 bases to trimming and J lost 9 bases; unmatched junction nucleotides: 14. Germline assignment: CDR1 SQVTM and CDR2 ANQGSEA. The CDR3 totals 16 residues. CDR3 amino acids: CSVEPYGLAGWGEQFF. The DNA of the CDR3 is TGCAGCGTTGAACCTTACGGTCTAGCGGGATGGGGTGAGCAGTTCTTC.

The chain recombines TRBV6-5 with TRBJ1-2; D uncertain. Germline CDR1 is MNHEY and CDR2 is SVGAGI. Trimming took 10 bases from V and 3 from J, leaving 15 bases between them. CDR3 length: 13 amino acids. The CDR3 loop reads CATILAADYGYTF. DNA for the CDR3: TGTGCCACCATCCTCGCGGCGGACTATGGCTACACCTTC.

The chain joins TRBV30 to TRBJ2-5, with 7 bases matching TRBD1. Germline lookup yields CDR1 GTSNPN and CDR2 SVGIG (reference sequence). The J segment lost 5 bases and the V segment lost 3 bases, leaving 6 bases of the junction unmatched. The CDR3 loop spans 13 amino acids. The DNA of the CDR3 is TGTGCCTGGAGACGAGGGGGCGGCGAGACCCAGTACTTC. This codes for CAWRRGGGETQYF.

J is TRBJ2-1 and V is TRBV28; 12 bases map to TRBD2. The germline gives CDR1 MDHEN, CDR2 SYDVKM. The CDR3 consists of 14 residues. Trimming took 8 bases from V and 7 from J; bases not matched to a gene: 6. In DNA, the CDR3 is TGTGCCAGCCGCCCCGGGACTAGCGGGAATGAGCAGTTCTTC. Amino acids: CASRPGTSGNEQFF.

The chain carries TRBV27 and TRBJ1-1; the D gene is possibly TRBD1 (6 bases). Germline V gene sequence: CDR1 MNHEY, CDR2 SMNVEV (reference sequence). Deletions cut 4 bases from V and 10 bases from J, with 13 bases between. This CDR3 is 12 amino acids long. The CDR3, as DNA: TGTGCCAGCAGTTCCCAGGGGTCGGCAGCTTTCTTT. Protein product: CASSSQGSAAFF.

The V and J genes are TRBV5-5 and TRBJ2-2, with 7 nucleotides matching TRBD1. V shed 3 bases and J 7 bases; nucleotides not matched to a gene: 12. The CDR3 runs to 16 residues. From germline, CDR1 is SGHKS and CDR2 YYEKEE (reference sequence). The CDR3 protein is CASSWQTGSRIGELFF. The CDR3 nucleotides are TGTGCCAGCAGCTGGCAGACAGGGAGTCGGATCGGGGAGCTGTTTTTT.

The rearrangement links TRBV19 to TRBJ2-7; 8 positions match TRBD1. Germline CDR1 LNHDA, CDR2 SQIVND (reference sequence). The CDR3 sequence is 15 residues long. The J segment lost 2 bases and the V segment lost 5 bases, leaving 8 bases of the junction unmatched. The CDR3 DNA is TGTGCCAGTAGTGTCGCCGGGACAGGAGCCTACGAGCAGTACTTC. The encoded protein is CASSVAGTGAYEQYF.

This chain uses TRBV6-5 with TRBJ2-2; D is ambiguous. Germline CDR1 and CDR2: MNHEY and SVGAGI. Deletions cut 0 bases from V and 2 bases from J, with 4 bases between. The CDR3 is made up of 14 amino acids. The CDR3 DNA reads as TGTGCCAGCAGTTACTCCCCAAACACCGGGGAGCTGTTTTTT. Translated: CASSYSPNTGELFF.

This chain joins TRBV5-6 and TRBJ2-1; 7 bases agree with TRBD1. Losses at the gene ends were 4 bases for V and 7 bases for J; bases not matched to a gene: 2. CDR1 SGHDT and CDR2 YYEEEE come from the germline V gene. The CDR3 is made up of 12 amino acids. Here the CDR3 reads CASSKQGNEQFF. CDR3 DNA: TGTGCCAGCAGCAAACAGGGGAATGAGCAGTTCTTC. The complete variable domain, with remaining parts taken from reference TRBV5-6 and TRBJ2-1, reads DAGVTQSPTHLIKTRGQQVTLRCSPKSGHDTVSWYQQALGQGPQFIFQYYEEEERQRGNFPDRFSGHQFPNYSSELNVNALLLGDSALYLCASSKQGNEQFFGPGTRLTVL.

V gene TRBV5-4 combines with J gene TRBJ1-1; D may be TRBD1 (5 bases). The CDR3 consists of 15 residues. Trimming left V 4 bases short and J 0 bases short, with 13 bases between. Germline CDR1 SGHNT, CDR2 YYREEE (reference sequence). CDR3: CASSPSGGVNTEAFF. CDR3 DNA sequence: TGTGCCAGCAGCCCAAGCGGGGGTGTGAACACTGAAGCTTTCTTT.

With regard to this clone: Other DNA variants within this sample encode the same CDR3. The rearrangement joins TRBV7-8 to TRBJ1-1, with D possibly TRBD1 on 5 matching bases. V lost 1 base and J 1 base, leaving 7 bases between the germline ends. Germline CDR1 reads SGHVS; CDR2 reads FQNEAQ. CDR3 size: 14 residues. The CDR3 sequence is CASSLVQGNTEAFF. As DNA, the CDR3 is TGTGCCAGCAGCTTAGTGCAGGGGAACACTGAAGCTTTCTTT.

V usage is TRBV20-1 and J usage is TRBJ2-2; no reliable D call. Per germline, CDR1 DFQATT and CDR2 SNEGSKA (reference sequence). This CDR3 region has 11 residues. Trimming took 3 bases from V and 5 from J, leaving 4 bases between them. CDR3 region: CSARRTGELFF. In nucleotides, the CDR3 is TGCAGTGCTAGGCGTACCGGGGAGCTGTTTTTT.

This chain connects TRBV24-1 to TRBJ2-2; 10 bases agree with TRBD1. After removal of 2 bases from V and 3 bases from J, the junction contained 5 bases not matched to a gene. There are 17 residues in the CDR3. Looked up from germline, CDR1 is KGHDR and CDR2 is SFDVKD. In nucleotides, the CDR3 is TGTGCCACCAGTGATTCCGGGGACAGGGGTGACACCGGGGAGCTGTTTTTT. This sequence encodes CATSDSGDRGDTGELFF.

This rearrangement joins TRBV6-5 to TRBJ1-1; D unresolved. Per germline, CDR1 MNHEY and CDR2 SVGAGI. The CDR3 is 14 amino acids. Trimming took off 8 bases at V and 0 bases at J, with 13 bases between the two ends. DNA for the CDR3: TGTGCCAGCGCAAGAGAGTTTATGAACACTGAAGCTTTCTTT. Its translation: CASAREFMNTEAFF.

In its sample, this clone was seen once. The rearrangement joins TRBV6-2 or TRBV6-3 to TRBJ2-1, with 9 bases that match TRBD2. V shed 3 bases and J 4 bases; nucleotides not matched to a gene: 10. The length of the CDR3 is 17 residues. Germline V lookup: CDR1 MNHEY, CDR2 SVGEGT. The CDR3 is CASSYVAGGPLYNEQFF. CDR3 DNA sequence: TGTGCCAGCAGTTATGTGGCGGGAGGGCCGCTGTACAATGAGCAGTTCTTC.

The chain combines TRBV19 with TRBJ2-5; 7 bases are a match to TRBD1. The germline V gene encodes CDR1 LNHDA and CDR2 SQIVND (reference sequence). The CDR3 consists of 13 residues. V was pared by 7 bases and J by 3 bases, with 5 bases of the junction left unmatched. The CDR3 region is CASIPDREETQYF. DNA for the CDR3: TGTGCCAGTATCCCAGACAGGGAAGAGACCCAGTACTTC.

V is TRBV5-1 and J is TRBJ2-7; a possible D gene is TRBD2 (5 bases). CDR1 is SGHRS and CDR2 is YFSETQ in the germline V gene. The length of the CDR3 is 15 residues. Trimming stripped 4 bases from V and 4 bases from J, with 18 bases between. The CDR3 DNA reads TGCGCCAGCAGCCCCTCCCGGCAGGAGGCTTACGAGCAGTACTTC. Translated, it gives CASSPSRQEAYEQYF. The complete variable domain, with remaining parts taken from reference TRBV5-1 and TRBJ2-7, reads KAGVTQTPRYLIKTRGQQVTLSCSPISGHRSVSWYQQTPGQGLQFLFEYFSETQRNKGNFPGRFSGRQFSNSRSEMNVSTLELGDSALYLCASSPSRQEAYEQYFGPGTRLTVT.

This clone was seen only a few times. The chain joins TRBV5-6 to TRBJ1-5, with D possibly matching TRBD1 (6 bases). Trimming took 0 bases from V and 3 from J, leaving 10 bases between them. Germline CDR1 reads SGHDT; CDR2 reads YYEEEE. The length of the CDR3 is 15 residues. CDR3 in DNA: TGTGCCAGCAGCTTGGGTCAGGGGCCCAATCAGCCCCAGCATTTT. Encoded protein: CASSLGQGPNQPQHF.

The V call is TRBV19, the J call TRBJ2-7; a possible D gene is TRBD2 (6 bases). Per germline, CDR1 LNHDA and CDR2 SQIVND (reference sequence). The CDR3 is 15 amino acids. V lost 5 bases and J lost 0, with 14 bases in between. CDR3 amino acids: CASSSAGRVSYEQYF. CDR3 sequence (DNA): TGTGCCAGTAGTTCTGCCGGGAGAGTCTCCTACGAGCAGTACTTC.

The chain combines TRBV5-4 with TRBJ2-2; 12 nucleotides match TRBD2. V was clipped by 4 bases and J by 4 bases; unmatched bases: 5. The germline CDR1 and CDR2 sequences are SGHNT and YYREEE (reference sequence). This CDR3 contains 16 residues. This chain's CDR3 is CASSPGLAGVTGELFF. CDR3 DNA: TGTGCCAGCAGCCCGGGACTAGCGGGCGTCACCGGGGAGCTGTTTTTT.

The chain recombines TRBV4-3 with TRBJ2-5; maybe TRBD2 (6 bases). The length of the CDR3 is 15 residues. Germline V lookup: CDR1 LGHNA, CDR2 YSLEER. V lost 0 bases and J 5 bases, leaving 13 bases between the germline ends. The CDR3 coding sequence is TGCGCCAGCAGCCAAGATCAGAGCGGGTGGGAGACCCAGTACTTC. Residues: CASSQDQSGWETQYF.

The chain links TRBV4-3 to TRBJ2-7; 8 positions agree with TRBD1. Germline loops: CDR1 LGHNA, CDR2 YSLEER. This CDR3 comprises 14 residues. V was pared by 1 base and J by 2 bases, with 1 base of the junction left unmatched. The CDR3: CASSQAGGTYEQYF. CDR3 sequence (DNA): TGCGCCAGCAGCCAAGCAGGGGGCACCTACGAGCAGTACTTC.

CDR3 sequence (DNA): TGTGCCAGTAGCCAAACCTTCGCGGGGGCGGCTAATTCACCCCTCCACTTT. Translation: CASSQTFAGAANSPLHF. V usage is TRBV19 and J usage is TRBJ1-6, with a tentative D call TRBD1 (6 bases). CDR3 length: 17 amino acids. Trimming removed 6 bases at V and 6 bases at J, with 21 bases between. Germline values: CDR1 LNHDA, CDR2 SQIVND (reference sequence).

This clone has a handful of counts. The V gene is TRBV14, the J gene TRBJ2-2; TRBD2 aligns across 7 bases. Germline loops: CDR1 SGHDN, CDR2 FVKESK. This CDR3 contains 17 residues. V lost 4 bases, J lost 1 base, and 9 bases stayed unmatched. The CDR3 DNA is TGTGCCAGCAGCCGACCCAACCCGGGGGGGAACACCGGGGAGCTGTTTTTT. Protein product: CASSRPNPGGNTGELFF.

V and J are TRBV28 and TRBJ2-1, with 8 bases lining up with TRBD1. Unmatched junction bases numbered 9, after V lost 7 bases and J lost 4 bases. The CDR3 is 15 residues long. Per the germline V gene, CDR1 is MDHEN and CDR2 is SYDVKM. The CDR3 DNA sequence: TGTGCCAGCACCCGGCAGGGGGCGTTTTACAATGAGCAGTTCTTC. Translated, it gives CASTRQGAFYNEQFF.

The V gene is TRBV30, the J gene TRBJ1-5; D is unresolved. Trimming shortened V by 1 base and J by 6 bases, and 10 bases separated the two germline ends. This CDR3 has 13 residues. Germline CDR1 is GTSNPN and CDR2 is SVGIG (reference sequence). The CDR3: CAWSASSGQPQHF. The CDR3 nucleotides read TGTGCCTGGAGTGCCTCGTCCGGTCAGCCCCAGCATTTT.